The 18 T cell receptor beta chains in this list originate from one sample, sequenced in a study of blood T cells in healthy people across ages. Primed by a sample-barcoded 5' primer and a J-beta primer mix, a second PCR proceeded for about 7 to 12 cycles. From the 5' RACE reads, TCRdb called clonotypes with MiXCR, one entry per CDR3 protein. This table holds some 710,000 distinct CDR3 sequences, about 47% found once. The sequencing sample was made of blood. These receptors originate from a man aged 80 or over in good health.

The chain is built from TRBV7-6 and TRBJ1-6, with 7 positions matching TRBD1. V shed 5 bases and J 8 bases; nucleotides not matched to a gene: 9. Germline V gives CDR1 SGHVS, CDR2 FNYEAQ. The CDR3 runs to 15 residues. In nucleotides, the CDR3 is TGTGCCAGCAGCCAGCAGACAGGGAGCTATTCACCCCTCCACTTT. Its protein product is CASSQQTGSYSPLHF.

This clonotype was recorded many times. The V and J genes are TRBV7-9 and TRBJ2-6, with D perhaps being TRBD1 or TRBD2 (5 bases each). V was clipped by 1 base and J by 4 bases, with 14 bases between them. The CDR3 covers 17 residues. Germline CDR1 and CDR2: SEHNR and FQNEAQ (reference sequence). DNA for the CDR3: TGTGCCAGCAGCTTAGTTTTTCGGGGCGACGGGGCCAACGTCCTGACTTTC. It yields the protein CASSLVFRGDGANVLTF.

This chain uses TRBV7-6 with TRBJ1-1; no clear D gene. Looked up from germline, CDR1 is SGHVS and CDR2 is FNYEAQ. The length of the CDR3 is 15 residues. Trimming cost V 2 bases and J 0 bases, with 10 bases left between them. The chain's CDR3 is CASSLIEGMNTEAFF. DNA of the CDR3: TGTGCCAGCAGCTTAATCGAAGGGATGAACACTGAAGCTTTCTTT.

CDR3 residues: CSARDIGTAGNIQYF. CDR3 bases: TGCAGTGCTAGAGATATTGGGACTGCAGGGAACATTCAGTACTTC. The chain joins TRBV20-1 to TRBJ2-4; a possible D gene is TRBD2 (6 bases). Germline loops: CDR1 DFQATT, CDR2 SNEGSKA (reference sequence). This CDR3 is built from 15 residues. V shed 0 bases and J shed 7 bases, with 16 bases lying between them.

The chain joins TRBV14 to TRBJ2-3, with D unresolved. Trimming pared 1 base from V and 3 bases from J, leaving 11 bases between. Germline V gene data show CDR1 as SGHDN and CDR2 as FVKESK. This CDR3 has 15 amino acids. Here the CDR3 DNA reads TGTGCCAGCAGCCAAGGTACTCGTTCGACAGATACGCAGTATTTT. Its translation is CASSQGTRSTDTQYF.

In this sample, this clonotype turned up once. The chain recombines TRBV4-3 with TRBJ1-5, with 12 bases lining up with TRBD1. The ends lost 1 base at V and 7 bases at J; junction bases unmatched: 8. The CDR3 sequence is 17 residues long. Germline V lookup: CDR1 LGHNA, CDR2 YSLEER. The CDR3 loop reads CASSQVVGGTGGQPQHF. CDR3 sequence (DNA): TGCGCCAGCAGCCAAGTGGTGGGAGGGACAGGGGGCCAGCCCCAGCATTTT.

The CDR3 bases are TGTGCCAGCAGTTACCACTTTGGGGGAGCGGAGGAAATGGAGACCCAGTACTTC. Protein sequence: CASSYHFGGAEEMETQYF. V usage is TRBV6-2 or TRBV6-3 and J usage is TRBJ2-7, with D perhaps assigned TRBD1 or TRBD2 (5 bases each). The DNA end lines up better with TRBJ2-5; the J call may be wrong. Germline CDR1 reads MNHEY; CDR2 reads SVGEGT. This CDR3 comprises 18 residues.

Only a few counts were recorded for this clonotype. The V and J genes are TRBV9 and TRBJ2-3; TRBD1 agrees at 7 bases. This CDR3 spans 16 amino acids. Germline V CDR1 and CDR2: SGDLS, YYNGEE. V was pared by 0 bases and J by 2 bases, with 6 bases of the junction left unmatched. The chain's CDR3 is CASSVVEGGYTDTQYF. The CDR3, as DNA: TGTGCCAGCAGCGTAGTTGAAGGGGGCTACACAGATACGCAGTATTTT.

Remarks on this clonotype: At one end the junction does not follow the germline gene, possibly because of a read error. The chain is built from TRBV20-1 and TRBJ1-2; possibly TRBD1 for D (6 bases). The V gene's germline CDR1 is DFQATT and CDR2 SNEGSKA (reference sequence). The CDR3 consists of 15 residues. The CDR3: CSAREGPGAYYGYTF. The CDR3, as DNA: TGCAGTGCTAGAGAAGGACCGGGGGCTTACTACGGCTACACCTTC.

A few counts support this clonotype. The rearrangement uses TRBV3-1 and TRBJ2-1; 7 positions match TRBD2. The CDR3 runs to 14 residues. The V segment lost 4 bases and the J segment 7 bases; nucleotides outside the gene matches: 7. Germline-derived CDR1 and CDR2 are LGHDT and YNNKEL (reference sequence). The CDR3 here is CASSPSLLANEQFF. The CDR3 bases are TGTGCCAGCAGCCCCTCACTACTAGCGAATGAGCAGTTCTTC.

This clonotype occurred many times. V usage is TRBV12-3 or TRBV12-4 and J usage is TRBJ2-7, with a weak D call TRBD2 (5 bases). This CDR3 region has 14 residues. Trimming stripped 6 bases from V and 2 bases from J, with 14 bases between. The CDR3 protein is CASRLAGAPYEQYF. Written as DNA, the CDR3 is TGTGCCAGCAGGCTAGCCGGAGCACCCTACGAGCAGTACTTC.

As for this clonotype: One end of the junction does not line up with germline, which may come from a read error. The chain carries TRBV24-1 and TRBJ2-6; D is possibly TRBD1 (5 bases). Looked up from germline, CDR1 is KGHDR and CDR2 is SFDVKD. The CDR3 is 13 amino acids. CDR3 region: CATTWSGASVLTF. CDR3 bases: TGTGCCACCACATGGTCTGGGGCCAGCGTCCTGACTTTC.

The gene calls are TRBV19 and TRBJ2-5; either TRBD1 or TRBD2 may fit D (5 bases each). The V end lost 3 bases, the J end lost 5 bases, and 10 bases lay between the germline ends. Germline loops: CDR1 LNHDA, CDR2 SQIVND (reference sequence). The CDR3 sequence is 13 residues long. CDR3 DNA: TGTGCCAGTAGTATGGGGCGGGCCGAGACCCAGTACTTC. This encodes CASSMGRAETQYF.

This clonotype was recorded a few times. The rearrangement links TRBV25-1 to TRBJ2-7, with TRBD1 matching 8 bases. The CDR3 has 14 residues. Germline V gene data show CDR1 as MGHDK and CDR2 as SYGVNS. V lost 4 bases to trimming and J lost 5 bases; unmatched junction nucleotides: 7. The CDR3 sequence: CASSARTGLDEQYF. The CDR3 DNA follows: TGTGCCAGCAGTGCCCGGACAGGGCTCGACGAGCAGTACTTC.

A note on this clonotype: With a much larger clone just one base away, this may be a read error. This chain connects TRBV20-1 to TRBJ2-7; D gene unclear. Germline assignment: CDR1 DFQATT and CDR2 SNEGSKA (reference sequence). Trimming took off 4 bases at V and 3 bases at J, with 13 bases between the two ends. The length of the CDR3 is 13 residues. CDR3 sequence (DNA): TGCAGTGCTAAAGCAACGCAGCGCTACGAGCAGTACTTC. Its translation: CSAKATQRYEQYF.

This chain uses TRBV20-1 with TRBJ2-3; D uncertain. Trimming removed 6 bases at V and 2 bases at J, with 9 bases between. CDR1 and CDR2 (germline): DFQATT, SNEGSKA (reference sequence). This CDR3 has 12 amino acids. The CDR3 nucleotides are TGCAGTGCCCGGAGCTTCACAGATACGCAGTATTTT. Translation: CSARSFTDTQYF.

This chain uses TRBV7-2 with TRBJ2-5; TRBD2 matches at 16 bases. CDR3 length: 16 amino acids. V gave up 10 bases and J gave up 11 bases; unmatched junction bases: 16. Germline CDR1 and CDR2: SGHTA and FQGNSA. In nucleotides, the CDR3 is TGTGCCACGACAGGGACTAGCGGGAGGGCCTTGAATGAGCAGTACTTC. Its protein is CATTGTSGRALNEQYF.

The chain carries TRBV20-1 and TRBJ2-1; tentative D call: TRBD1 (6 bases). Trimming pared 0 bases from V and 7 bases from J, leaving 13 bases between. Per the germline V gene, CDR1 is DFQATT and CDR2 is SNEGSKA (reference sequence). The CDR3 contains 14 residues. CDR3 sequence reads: CSARDLQGWNEQFF. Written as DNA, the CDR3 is TGCAGTGCTAGAGATTTACAGGGCTGGAATGAGCAGTTCTTC.